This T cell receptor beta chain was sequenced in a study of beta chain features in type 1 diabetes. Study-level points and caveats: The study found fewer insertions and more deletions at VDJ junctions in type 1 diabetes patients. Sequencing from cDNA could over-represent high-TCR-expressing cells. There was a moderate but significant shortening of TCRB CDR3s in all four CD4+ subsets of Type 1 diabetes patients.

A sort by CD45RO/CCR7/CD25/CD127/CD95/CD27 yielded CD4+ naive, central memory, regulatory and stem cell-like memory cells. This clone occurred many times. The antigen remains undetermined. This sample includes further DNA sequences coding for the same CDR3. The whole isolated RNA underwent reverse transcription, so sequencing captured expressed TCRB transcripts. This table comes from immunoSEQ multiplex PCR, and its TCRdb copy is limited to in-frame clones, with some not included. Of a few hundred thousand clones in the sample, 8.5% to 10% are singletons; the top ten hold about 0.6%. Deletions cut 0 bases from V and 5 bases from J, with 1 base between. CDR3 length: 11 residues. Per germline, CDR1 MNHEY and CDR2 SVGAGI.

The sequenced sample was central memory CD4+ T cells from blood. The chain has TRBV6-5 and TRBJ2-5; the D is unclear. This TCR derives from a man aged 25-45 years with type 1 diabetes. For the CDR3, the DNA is TGTGCCAGCAGTTACTCTGAGACCCAGTACTTC. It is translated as CASSYSETQYF.